This T cell receptor (beta chain) was documented in a study of CD8+ T cells in alopecia areata. Trimming left V 0 bases short and J 8 bases short, with 15 bases between. CDR3 length: 15 residues. The germline V gene encodes CDR1 SGDLS and CDR2 YYNGEE. This clone is a singleton in its sample. RNA was extracted and reverse transcribed into cDNA as the sequencing template. Data came from immunoSEQ multiplex PCR; TCRdb stores just in-frame clones and leaves some out. The table lists about 76,000 clones, roughly 70% of them singletons. The treatment was: oral pan-JAK inhibitor, 5-10 mg twice daily. The sequence came from a human donor with alopecia areata. Here the sequenced sample was CD8+ T cells sorted from blood, taken at week 24, from a patient treated with tofacitinib. J is TRBJ2-1 and V is TRBV9; the D gene is possibly TRBD2 (6 bases). The DNA of the CDR3 is TGTGCCAGCAGCGTAGCGGGGGAGCGGATCGATGAGCAGTTCTTC. It yields the protein CASSVAGERIDEQFF.